Shown below are 16 T cell receptor beta chains from a single sample sequenced in a study of OX40 agonist ivuxolimab in advanced cancers. Using immunoSEQ multiplex PCR, the repertoire was profiled, and TCRdb retains in-frame clones only, with some absent. The data show approximately 52,000 clones, with approximately 94% seen just once and 12% held by the top ten. This material consisted of CD4+ or CD8+ T cells sorted from blood, taken in a trial of the OX40 agonist ivuxolimab. These receptors were taken from an adult with an advanced solid tumor such as melanoma, head and neck, liver or kidney cancer.

Here the CDR3 DNA reads TGCGCCAGCAGCCAAGGAGCGGGAGGGATCGAGCAGTACTTC. Translated: CASSQGAGGIEQYF. The J gene is TRBJ2-7, the V gene TRBV4-1; 10 nucleotides align to TRBD2. This CDR3 has 14 residues. V shed 1 base and J 6 bases; nucleotides not matched to a gene: 3. Per germline, CDR1 MGHRA and CDR2 YSYEKL.

This rearrangement joins TRBV5-6 to TRBJ2-1; 10 positions match TRBD2. The CDR3 extends over 16 amino acids. CDR1 is SGHDT, CDR2 YYEEEE, per germline. Trimming removed 4 bases from V and 10 bases from J; junction bases left unmatched: 14. CDR3 DNA: TGTGCCAGCAGCCCGACGGTTGCTAGCGGGAGTGGCGAGCAGTTCTTC. This sequence encodes CASSPTVASGSGEQFF.

As DNA, the CDR3 is TGCGCCAGCAGCCAAGAAGGATGGAGTTCTGGAAACACCATATATTTT. As protein: CASSQEGWSSGNTIYF. The chain combines TRBV4-3 with TRBJ1-3; no clear D. The germline V gene has CDR1 LGHNA and CDR2 YSLEER. With 0 bases removed from V and 1 base from J, the gap between germline ends came to 10 bases. The CDR3 is 16 amino acids.

This rearrangement joins TRBV7-8 to TRBJ2-7; D call uncertain. The CDR3 totals 14 residues. V gave up 5 bases and J gave up 6 bases, with 17 bases separating them. Germline lookup yields CDR1 SGHVS and CDR2 FQNEAQ. The CDR3 region has the DNA TGTGCCAGCAGCCGCGGCAGGTTAGTTTTCGAGCAGTACTTC. It yields the protein CASSRGRLVFEQYF.

The chain joins TRBV12-5 to TRBJ2-1, with a possible D match to TRBD2 (5 bases). CDR1 LGHNT and CDR2 FRNRAP come from the germline V gene. The CDR3 consists of 14 residues. V was trimmed by 3 bases and J by 5 bases, leaving 11 bases between them. The CDR3 DNA follows: TGTGCTAGTGGTTTCTCCTACGGGGACAATGAGCAGTTCTTC. It translates to CASGFSYGDNEQFF.

V is TRBV6-5 and J is TRBJ2-3; 13 nucleotides align to TRBD2. Looked up from germline, CDR1 is MNHEY and CDR2 is SVGAGI. The CDR3 is 16 residues long. V gave up 8 bases and J gave up 6 bases; unmatched junction bases: 11. The DNA for the CDR3 is TGTGCCAGCGGTTCCGGGACTAGCGGGGCTCAGGATACGCAGTATTTT. Protein sequence: CASGSGTSGAQDTQYF.

The chain couples TRBV7-9 to TRBJ2-2; a possible D gene is TRBD1 (6 bases). This CDR3 comprises 15 residues. V lost 5 bases and J lost 6, with 16 bases in between. Per the germline V gene, CDR1 is SEHNR and CDR2 is FQNEAQ (reference sequence). The CDR3 sequence: CASSPTGRGSGELFF. The CDR3 coding sequence is TGTGCCAGCAGCCCAACGGGCAGGGGCTCCGGGGAGCTGTTTTTT.

This clone turned up a few times. This chain uses TRBV19 with TRBJ1-2; the D is unclear. The CDR3 is made up of 10 amino acids. V was cut by 3 bases and J by 6 bases, with 2 bases left in between. Germline CDR1 and CDR2: LNHDA and SQIVND (reference sequence). CDR3 bases: TGTGCCAGTAGTATGAATGGCTACACCTTC. It specifies CASSMNGYTF. The full variable domain, in which reference TRBV19 and TRBJ1-2 provide the parts outside the CDR3, is DGGITQSPKYLFRKEGQNVTLSCEQNLNHDAMYWYRQDPGQGLRLIYYSQIVNDFQKGDIAEGYSVSREKKESFPLTVTSAQKNPTAFYLCASSMNGYTFGSGTRLTVV.

The CDR3 reads CASSFSGNTEAFF. The CDR3 DNA sequence: TGTGCCAGCAGTTTTTCGGGGAACACTGAAGCTTTCTTT. This chain joins TRBV27 and TRBJ1-1; D uncertain. Germline lookup yields CDR1 MNHEY and CDR2 SMNVEV (reference sequence). The CDR3 spans 13 residues. With 3 bases removed from V and 1 base from J, the gap between germline ends came to 6 bases.

The CDR3 loop is CASRDPGEYEQYF. CDR3 sequence (DNA): TGTGCCAGCAGAGACCCAGGGGAGTACGAGCAGTACTTC. This chain links TRBV28 with TRBJ2-7; TRBD1 might be the D (6 bases). From germline, CDR1 is MDHEN and CDR2 SYDVKM. There are 13 residues in the CDR3. Trimming took off 6 bases at V and 4 bases at J, with 13 bases between the two ends.

The chain couples TRBV19 to TRBJ2-7, with 15 nucleotides matching TRBD2. CDR3 length: 16 amino acids. V was clipped by 5 bases and J by 2 bases; unmatched bases: 4. Per germline, CDR1 LNHDA and CDR2 SQIVND (reference sequence). The CDR3 bases are TGTGCCAGTAGTGCCGGGACTAGCGGGGGGCCCTACGAGCAGTACTTC. Translation gives CASSAGTSGGPYEQYF.

The chain uses TRBV7-9 and TRBJ2-7; D possibly matches TRBD1 or TRBD2 (6 bases each). Germline V gene lookup returns CDR1 SEHNR and CDR2 FQNEAQ (reference sequence). The CDR3 length is 15 residues. V was pared by 4 bases and J by 0 bases, with 13 bases between. The CDR3 is CASSSPGAASYEQYF. The CDR3 nucleotides read TGTGCCAGCAGCTCGCCGGGGGCTGCCTCCTACGAGCAGTACTTC.

The count of this clone is one. The genes are TRBV28 and TRBJ2-5, with D perhaps TRBD1 or TRBD2 (5 bases each). V gave up 2 bases and J gave up 1 base, with 8 bases separating them. The CDR3 length is 14 residues. Germline loops: CDR1 MDHEN, CDR2 SYDVKM. This CDR3 reads CASSLRGAQETQYF. For the CDR3, the DNA is TGTGCCAGCAGTTTACGAGGGGCCCAAGAGACCCAGTACTTC.

The rearrangement links TRBV19 to TRBJ2-1, with 7 bases fitting TRBD2. The germline CDR1 and CDR2 sequences are LNHDA and SQIVND (reference sequence). This CDR3 has 14 residues. Trimming removed 10 bases from V and 7 bases from J; junction bases left unmatched: 13. CDR3: CATRFVGGENEQFF. Written as DNA, the CDR3 is TGTGCCACCCGATTTGTGGGGGGGGAGAATGAGCAGTTCTTC.

The V call is TRBV5-1, the J call TRBJ2-2; 10 bases map to TRBD2. CDR1 is SGHRS and CDR2 is YFSETQ in the germline V gene. Trimming cost V 0 bases and J 5 bases; bases outside gene matches: 7. CDR3 length: 17 amino acids. DNA for the CDR3: TGCGCCAGCAGCTTGGGCCCCAGCGGGAGGGTTACCGGGGAGCTGTTTTTT. It is translated as CASSLGPSGRVTGELFF.

This clone has only one observation. V gene TRBV7-9 combines with J gene TRBJ2-5; 9 nucleotides match TRBD2. The CDR3 length is 16 residues. Germline V CDR1 and CDR2: SEHNR, FQNEAQ (reference sequence). V gave up 4 bases and J gave up 5 bases; unmatched junction bases: 11. The CDR3 is CASSSLGLALFETQYF. The CDR3 DNA follows: TGTGCCAGCAGCTCTTTAGGACTAGCGCTTTTCGAGACCCAGTACTTC. Variable domain in full (rest from reference TRBV7-9 and TRBJ2-5): DTGVSQNPRHKITKRGQNVTFRCDPISEHNRLYWYRQTLGQGPEFLTYFQNEAQLEKSRLLSDRFSAERPKGSFSTLEIQRTEQGDSAMYLCASSSLGLALFETQYFGPGTRLLVL.